The sequence of this T cell receptor beta chain was determined in a study of T cell clones after liver transplantation. On the study more broadly: A pre-transplant mixed lymphocyte reaction with TCRbeta sequencing defined graft-donor-reactive clones followed in post-transplant blood.

This clone was recorded only once. Method: immunoSEQ multiplex PCR; TCRdb's copy keeps in-frame clones and lacks some. This repertoire shows 40,000 to 55,000 clones, more than 65% found once; its top ten account for 9.5% to 10%. Sequenced here: CD4+ T cells from blood, sampled more than 52 months after liver transplant. The clonotype originates from a human patient who received a liver transplant. Some T cells may be provided by the graft donor.

The CDR3, as DNA: TGTGCCAGCAGTTCCCGGCCTTTTACAGGGTCCGACACCGGGGAGCTGTTTTTT. Translation: CASSSRPFTGSDTGELFF. The chain recombines TRBV7-2 with TRBJ2-2; possibly TRBD1 for D (6 bases). V gave up 6 bases and J gave up 3 bases, with 23 bases separating them. CDR1 is SGHTA and CDR2 is FQGNSA in the germline V gene. The CDR3 sequence is 18 residues long. The whole variable domain, filled in from reference TRBV7-2 and TRBJ2-2, reads GAGVSQSPSNKVTEKGKDVELRCDPISGHTALYWYRQSLGQGLEFLIYFQGNSAPDKSGLPSDRFSAERTGGSVSTLTIQRTQQEDSAVYLCASSSRPFTGSDTGELFFGEGSRLTVL.